This paragraph covers one T cell receptor (beta chain) sequence. Authors' processing steps: Reference gene primer amplification gave estimated nucleated cell counts. TCRdb keeps only in-frame clones here, not all; method: immunoSEQ multiplex PCR. That table gives V, J and clone size, and the DNA gave D and trimming. The sample has approximately 40,000 clones, nearly 90% seen once. This entry belongs to a study of blood T cell repertoires in COVID-19. Background on the study: Whether acute or convalescent, the COVID-19 samples came from the United States, Italy and Spain.

Patients of the Seattle cohort, enrolled during active infection, were followed longitudinally. The germline CDR1 and CDR2 sequences are MNHEY and SMNVEV (reference sequence). Trimming cost V 3 bases and J 1 base, with 6 bases left between them. This CDR3 is 13 amino acids long. Sequenced: peripheral blood. The receptor was isolated from a man in his 60s with COVID-19, enrolled during active disease. This chain links TRBV27 with TRBJ1-1, with D perhaps TRBD1 (5 bases). CDR3 loop: CASSLGGNTEAFF. The CDR3, as DNA: TGTGCCAGCAGTTTGGGGGGGAACACTGAAGCTTTCTTT.